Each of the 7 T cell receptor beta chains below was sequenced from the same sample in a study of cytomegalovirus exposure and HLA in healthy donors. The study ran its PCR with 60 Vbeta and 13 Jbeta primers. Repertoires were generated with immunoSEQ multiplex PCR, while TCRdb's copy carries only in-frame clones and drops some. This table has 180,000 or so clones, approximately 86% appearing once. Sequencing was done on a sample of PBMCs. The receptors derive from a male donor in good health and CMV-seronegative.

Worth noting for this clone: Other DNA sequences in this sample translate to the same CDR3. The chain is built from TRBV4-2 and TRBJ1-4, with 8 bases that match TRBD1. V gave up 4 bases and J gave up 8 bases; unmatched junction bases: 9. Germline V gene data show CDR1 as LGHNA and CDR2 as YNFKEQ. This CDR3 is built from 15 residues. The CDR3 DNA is TGTGCCAGCAGCCCAGCCGGGACAGGACGCGAAAAACTGTTTTTT. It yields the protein CASSPAGTGREKLFF.

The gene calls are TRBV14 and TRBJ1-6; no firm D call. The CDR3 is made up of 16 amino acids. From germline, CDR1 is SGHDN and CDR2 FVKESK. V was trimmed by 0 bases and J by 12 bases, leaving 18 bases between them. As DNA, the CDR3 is TGTGCCAGCAGCCAAGATGAGGGCAGCCTCCCCCTACCCCTCCACTTT. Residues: CASSQDEGSLPLPLHF.

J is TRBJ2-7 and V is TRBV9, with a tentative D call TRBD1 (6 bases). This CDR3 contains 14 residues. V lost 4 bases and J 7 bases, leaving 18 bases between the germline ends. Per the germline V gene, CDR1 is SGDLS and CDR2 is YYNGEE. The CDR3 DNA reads TGTGCCAGCAGCCCCGGACAGCGTCCTTGGGAGCAGTACTTC. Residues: CASSPGQRPWEQYF.

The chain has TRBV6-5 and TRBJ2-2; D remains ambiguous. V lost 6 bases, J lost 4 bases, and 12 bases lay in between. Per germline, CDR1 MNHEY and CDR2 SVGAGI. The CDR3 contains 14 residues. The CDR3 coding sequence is TGTGCCAGCAGCTCATCTGGGCCCACCGGGGAGCTGTTTTTT. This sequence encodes CASSSSGPTGELFF.

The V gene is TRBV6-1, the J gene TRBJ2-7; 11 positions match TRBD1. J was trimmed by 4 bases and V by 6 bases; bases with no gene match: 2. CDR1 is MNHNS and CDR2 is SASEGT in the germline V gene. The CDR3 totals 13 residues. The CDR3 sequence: CASSRDRGYEQYF. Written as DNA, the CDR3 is TGTGCCAGCAGCCGGGACAGGGGGTACGAGCAGTACTTC.

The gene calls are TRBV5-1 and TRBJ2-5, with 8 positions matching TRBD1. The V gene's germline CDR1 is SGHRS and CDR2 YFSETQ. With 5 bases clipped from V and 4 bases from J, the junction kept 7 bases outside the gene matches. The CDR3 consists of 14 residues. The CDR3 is CASRNRQGRETQYF. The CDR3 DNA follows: TGCGCCAGCAGAAATCGACAGGGGCGAGAGACCCAGTACTTC.

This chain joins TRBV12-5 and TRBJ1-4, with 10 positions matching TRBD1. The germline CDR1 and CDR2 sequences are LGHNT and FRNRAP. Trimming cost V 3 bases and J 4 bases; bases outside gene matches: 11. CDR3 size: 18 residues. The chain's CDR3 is CASGLTDGTGAFNEKLFF. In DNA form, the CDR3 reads TGTGCTAGTGGTTTAACCGACGGGACAGGGGCTTTTAATGAAAAACTGTTTTTT.